These 4 T cell receptor beta chains share one sample of origin, sequenced in a study of cytomegalovirus exposure and HLA in healthy donors. This PCR relied on a set of 60 Vbeta primers and 13 Jbeta primers. Clones were read by immunoSEQ multiplex PCR, and TCRdb kept only the in-frame ones, dropping some. The table lists more than 85,000 clones, about 80% of them singletons. Sequenced sample: PBMCs. These receptors all stem from a man in his forties or fifties in good health and CMV-seronegative.

This chain uses TRBV28 with TRBJ2-7, with 11 bases fitting TRBD1. Germline V gene lookup returns CDR1 MDHEN and CDR2 SYDVKM. The CDR3 has 14 amino acids. V lost 10 bases and J lost 5; bases outside the gene matches: 10. The CDR3 here is CATEDRGRSDEQYF. The CDR3 DNA reads TGTGCCACCGAGGACAGGGGGCGAAGTGACGAGCAGTACTTC.

The V gene is TRBV6-5, the J gene TRBJ2-7; 7 positions match TRBD1. Unmatched junction bases numbered 6, after V lost 7 bases and J lost 3 bases. Germline loops: CDR1 MNHEY, CDR2 SVGAGI. The CDR3 has 13 amino acids. The CDR3: CASTDRANYEQYF. DNA of the CDR3: TGTGCCAGCACTGACAGGGCAAACTACGAGCAGTACTTC.

This rearrangement joins TRBV7-3 to TRBJ2-7; tentative D call: TRBD2 (5 bases). The CDR3 loop spans 14 amino acids. Trimming removed 0 bases from V and 7 bases from J, with 13 bases in between. The germline V gene has CDR1 SGHTA and CDR2 FQGTGA. The CDR3 loop is CASSLTRAGGEQYF. The CDR3 coding sequence is TGTGCCAGCAGCTTAACGAGGGCAGGAGGAGAGCAGTACTTC.

The V and J genes are TRBV10-3 and TRBJ2-3, with 8 bases matching TRBD2. The J segment lost 2 bases and the V segment lost 0 bases, leaving 7 bases of the junction unmatched. CDR3 length: 17 residues. Per germline, CDR1 ENHRY and CDR2 SYGVKD. CDR3 in amino acids: CAISESTGTRVTDTQYF. The CDR3, as DNA: TGTGCCATCAGTGAGTCTACCGGGACTAGGGTCACAGATACGCAGTATTTT.